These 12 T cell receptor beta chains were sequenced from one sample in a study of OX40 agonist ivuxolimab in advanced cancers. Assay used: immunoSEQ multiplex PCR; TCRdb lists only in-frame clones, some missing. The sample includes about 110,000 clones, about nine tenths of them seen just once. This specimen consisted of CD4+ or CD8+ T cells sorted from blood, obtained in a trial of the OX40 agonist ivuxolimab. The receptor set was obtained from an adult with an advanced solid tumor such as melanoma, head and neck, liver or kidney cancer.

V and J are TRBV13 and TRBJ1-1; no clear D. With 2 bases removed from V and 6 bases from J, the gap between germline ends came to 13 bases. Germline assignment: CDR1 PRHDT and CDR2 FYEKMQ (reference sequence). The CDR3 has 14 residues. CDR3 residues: CASSLRGEYAEAFF. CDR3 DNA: TGTGCCAGCAGCTTACGAGGTGAATACGCTGAAGCTTTCTTT.

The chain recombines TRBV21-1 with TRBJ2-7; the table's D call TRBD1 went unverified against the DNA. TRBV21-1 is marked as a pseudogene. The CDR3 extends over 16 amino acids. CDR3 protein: CASSVPCRDRQEEQYF. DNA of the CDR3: TGTGCCAGCAGCGTACCATGCCGGGACAGACAAGAAGAGCAGTACTTC.

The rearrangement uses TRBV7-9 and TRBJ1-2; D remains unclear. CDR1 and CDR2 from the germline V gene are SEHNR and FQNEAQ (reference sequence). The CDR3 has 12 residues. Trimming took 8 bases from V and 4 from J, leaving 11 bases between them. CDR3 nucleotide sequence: TGTGCCAGCCACCGATCGTTCTATGGCTACACCTTC. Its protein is CASHRSFYGYTF.

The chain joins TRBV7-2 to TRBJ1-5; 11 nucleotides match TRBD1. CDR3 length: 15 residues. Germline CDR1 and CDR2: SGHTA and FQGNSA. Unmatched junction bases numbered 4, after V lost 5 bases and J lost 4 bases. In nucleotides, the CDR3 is TGTGCCAGCAGCCGAGGACAGGGGGCGAATCAGCCCCAGCATTTT. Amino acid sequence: CASSRGQGANQPQHF.

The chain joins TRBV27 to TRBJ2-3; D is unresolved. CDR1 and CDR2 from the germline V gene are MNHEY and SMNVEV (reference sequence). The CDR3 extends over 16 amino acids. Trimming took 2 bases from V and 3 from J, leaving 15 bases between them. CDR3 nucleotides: TGTGCCAGCAGTTTAAGGCCCGGGTCCACAACAGATACGCAGTATTTT. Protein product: CASSLRPGSTTDTQYF.

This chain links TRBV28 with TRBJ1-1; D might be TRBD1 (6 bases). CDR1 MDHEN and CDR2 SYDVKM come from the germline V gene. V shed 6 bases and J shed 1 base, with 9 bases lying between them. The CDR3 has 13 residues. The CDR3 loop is CASRPGQNTEAFF. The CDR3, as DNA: TGTGCCAGCAGACCGGGACAGAACACTGAAGCTTTCTTT.

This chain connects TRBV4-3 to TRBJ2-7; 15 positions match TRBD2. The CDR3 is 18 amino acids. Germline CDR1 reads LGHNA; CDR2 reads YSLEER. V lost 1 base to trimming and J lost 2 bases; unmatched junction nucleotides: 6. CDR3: CASSQGLRTSGGAYEQYF. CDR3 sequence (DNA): TGCGCCAGCAGCCAAGGGCTTCGGACTAGCGGGGGGGCCTACGAGCAGTACTTC.

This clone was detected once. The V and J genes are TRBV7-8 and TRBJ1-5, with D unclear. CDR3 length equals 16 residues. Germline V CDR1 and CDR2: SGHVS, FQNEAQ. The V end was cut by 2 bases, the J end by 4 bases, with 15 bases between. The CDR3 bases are TGTGCCAGCAGCTTAAGTTCGGGATCTTTAAATCAGCCCCAGCATTTT. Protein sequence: CASSLSSGSLNQPQHF.

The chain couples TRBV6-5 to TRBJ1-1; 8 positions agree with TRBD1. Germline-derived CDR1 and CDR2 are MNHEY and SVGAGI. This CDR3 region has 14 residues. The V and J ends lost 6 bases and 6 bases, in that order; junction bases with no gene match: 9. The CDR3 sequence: CASSWRTGSAEAFF. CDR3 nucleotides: TGTGCCAGCAGCTGGAGGACAGGGAGCGCTGAAGCTTTCTTT.

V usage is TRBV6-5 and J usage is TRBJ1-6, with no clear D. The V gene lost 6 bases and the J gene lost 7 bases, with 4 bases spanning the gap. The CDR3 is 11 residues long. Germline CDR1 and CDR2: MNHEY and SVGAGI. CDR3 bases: TGTGCCAGCAGAATCAATTCACCCCTCCACTTT. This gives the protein CASRINSPLHF.

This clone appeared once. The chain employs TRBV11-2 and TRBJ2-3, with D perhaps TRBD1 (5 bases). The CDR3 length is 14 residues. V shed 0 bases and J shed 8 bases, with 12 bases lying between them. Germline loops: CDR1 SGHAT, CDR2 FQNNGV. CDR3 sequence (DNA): TGTGCCAGCAGCTTAGACCGGACAAGTCTTACGCAGTATTTT. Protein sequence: CASSLDRTSLTQYF.

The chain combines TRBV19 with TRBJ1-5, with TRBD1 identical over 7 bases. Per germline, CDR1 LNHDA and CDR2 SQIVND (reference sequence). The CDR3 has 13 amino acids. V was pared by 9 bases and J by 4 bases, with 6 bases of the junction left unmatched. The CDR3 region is CASWTGGNQPQHF. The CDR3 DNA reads TGTGCCAGCTGGACAGGAGGTAATCAGCCCCAGCATTTT.